The next 18 T cell receptor beta chains were all read from a single sample in a study of PD-1 blockade in classical Hodgkin lymphoma. Repertoires were generated with immunoSEQ multiplex PCR, while TCRdb's copy carries only in-frame clones and drops some. This sample has approximately 8,000 clones, with around 80% found just once. Each patient relapsed following autologous stem cell transplantation, and prior brentuximab vedotin exposure differed. This sample comprised peripheral blood mononuclear cells (PBMCs), obtained at baseline. All receptors derive from a human donor with classical Hodgkin lymphoma.

The J gene is TRBJ2-3, the V gene TRBV19, with TRBD1 identical over 8 bases. The CDR3 runs 15 residues. The J segment lost 2 bases and the V segment lost 6 bases, leaving 7 bases of the junction unmatched. Germline loops: CDR1 LNHDA, CDR2 SQIVND (reference sequence). The chain's CDR3 is CASRSGTGNTDTQYF. The CDR3 region has the DNA TGTGCCAGTAGATCCGGGACAGGTAACACAGATACGCAGTATTTT.

The CDR3 coding sequence is TGTGCCAGCAGCCTCCTTGGACGTTATGAAAAACTGTTTTTT. Amino acids: CASSLLGRYEKLFF. The chain couples TRBV5-5 to TRBJ1-4, with no clear D. Germline CDR1 reads SGHKS; CDR2 reads YYEKEE (reference sequence). This CDR3 region has 14 residues. V was cut by 4 bases and J by 6 bases, with 13 bases left in between. Combining the CDR3 with reference TRBV5-5 and TRBJ1-4 gives the whole variable domain DAGVTQSPTHLIKTRGQQVTLRCSPISGHKSVSWYQQVLGQGPQFIFQYYEKEERGRGNFPDRFSARQFPNYSSELNVNALLLGDSALYLCASSLLGRYEKLFFGSGTQLSVL.

CDR3: CASSPGQGSYNEQFF. The CDR3 DNA sequence: TGTGCCAGCAGCCCTGGACAGGGATCCTACAATGAGCAGTTCTTC. The chain recombines TRBV27 with TRBJ2-1, with 8 bases matching TRBD1. The length of the CDR3 is 15 residues. Per the germline V gene, CDR1 is MNHEY and CDR2 is SMNVEV (reference sequence). V gave up 6 bases and J gave up 1 base; unmatched junction bases: 5.

The genes are TRBV25-1 and TRBJ2-1; D remains ambiguous. From germline, CDR1 is MGHDK and CDR2 SYGVNS. The V end was cut by 3 bases, the J end by 3 bases, with 9 bases between. The CDR3 is made up of 14 amino acids. Here the CDR3 reads CASSDFTYYNEQFF. CDR3 in DNA: TGTGCCAGCAGTGACTTTACTTACTACAATGAGCAGTTCTTC.

This sequence joins TRBV2 and TRBJ2-1; 8 bases fit TRBD1. J lost 6 bases, V lost 5 bases, and 9 bases had no gene match. Looked up from germline, CDR1 is SNHLY and CDR2 is FYNNEI. The CDR3 is made up of 15 amino acids. For the CDR3, the DNA is TGTGCCAGCAGTTACAGGGGGGAAGCAAGCAATGAGCAGTTCTTC. Translated: CASSYRGEASNEQFF. The full variable domain, completed using reference TRBV2 and TRBJ2-1, is EPEVTQTPSHQVTQMGQEVILRCVPISNHLYFYWYRQILGQKVEFLVSFYNNEISEKSEIFDDQFSVERPDGSNFTLKIRSTKLEDSAMYFCASSYRGEASNEQFFGPGTRLTVL.

This chain links TRBV7-2 with TRBJ2-2; D call uncertain. V shed 3 bases and J shed 6 bases, with 5 bases lying between them. This CDR3 has 12 residues. Per germline, CDR1 SGHTA and CDR2 FQGNSA. The chain's CDR3 is CASSFGAGELFF. CDR3 bases: TGTGCCAGCAGCTTTGGAGCCGGGGAGCTGTTTTTT.

The gene calls are TRBV20-1 and TRBJ2-7; 7 bases fit TRBD2. The germline CDR1 and CDR2 sequences are DFQATT and SNEGSKA (reference sequence). The CDR3 sequence is 11 residues long. Trimming cost V 7 bases and J 6 bases; bases outside gene matches: 6. CDR3 sequence: CSVGTMGEQYF. The CDR3 DNA reads TGCAGTGTCGGGACTATGGGCGAGCAGTACTTC.

This clone was found a few times. The rearrangement uses TRBV19 and TRBJ2-7; 10 bases align to TRBD1. CDR1 is LNHDA, CDR2 SQIVND, per germline (reference sequence). V lost 3 bases, J lost 0 bases, and 2 bases stayed unmatched. The CDR3 covers 15 residues. In nucleotides, the CDR3 is TGTGCCAGTAGTATGGGACAGGGGCCCTCCTACGAGCAGTACTTC. It codes for CASSMGQGPSYEQYF. The full variable domain, rest sourced from reference TRBV19 and TRBJ2-7, is DGGITQSPKYLFRKEGQNVTLSCEQNLNHDAMYWYRQDPGQGLRLIYYSQIVNDFQKGDIAEGYSVSREKKESFPLTVTSAQKNPTAFYLCASSMGQGPSYEQYFGPGTRLTVT.

The rearrangement joins TRBV7-8 to TRBJ2-1; D ambiguous. The germline gives CDR1 SGHVS, CDR2 FQNEAQ. The V end was cut by 4 bases, the J end by 0 bases, with 10 bases between. CDR3 size: 15 residues. CDR3 amino acids: CASSYLKSSYNEQFF. Here the CDR3 DNA reads TGTGCCAGCAGCTATCTTAAGAGCTCCTACAATGAGCAGTTCTTC.

This clone was seen a few times. The chain links TRBV7-9 to TRBJ2-2, with D possibly matching TRBD1 (6 bases). The germline V gene encodes CDR1 SEHNR and CDR2 FQNEAQ (reference sequence). Trimming removed 1 base from V and 6 bases from J, with 15 bases in between. This CDR3 has 16 amino acids. CDR3 amino acids: CASSLGWGPTAGELFF. DNA of the CDR3: TGTGCCAGCAGCTTAGGGTGGGGGCCGACCGCCGGGGAGCTGTTTTTT.

The J gene is TRBJ1-4, the V gene TRBV28, with TRBD1 identical over 10 bases. Germline lookup yields CDR1 MDHEN and CDR2 SYDVKM. This CDR3 contains 14 residues. The junction had 5 bases not matched to a gene; V was cut back by 5 bases and J by 8 bases. The CDR3 region is CASSRQGAREKLFF. Here the CDR3 DNA reads TGTGCCAGCAGTCGACAGGGGGCCCGAGAAAAACTGTTTTTT.

This rearrangement joins TRBV27 to TRBJ1-5, with 7 nucleotides matching TRBD1. CDR3 length equals 15 residues. From germline, CDR1 is MNHEY and CDR2 SMNVEV (reference sequence). The J segment lost 2 bases and the V segment lost 8 bases, leaving 9 bases of the junction unmatched. The CDR3 is CASQVRGAGNQPQHF. CDR3 nucleotide sequence: TGTGCCAGCCAAGTCAGGGGGGCGGGCAATCAGCCCCAGCATTTT.

V usage is TRBV28 and J usage is TRBJ1-1; D is unresolved. V lost 7 bases and J lost 5, with 5 bases in between. Germline loops: CDR1 MDHEN, CDR2 SYDVKM. The CDR3 loop spans 10 amino acids. The CDR3 spells CASIRTEAFF. The CDR3 bases are TGTGCCAGCATCCGGACTGAAGCTTTCTTT.

The V and J genes are TRBV27 and TRBJ2-3; 8 bases match TRBD2. The CDR3 extends over 19 amino acids. Germline V CDR1 and CDR2: MNHEY, SMNVEV (reference sequence). V dropped 6 bases and J dropped 0; count of bases not matched to a gene: 17. The CDR3 region is CASRPPPPSGLYSTDTQYF. In DNA form, the CDR3 reads TGTGCCAGCAGACCACCCCCCCCTAGCGGGTTATATAGCACAGATACGCAGTATTTT.

The chain combines TRBV14 with TRBJ2-7, with D unclear. Germline lookup yields CDR1 SGHDN and CDR2 FVKESK. This CDR3 spans 15 amino acids. The V end lost 1 base, the J end lost 3 bases, and 13 bases lay between the germline ends. DNA for the CDR3: TGTGCCAGCAGCCAAGGCCGGCCTCTCTTCTACGAGCAGTACTTC. Translation: CASSQGRPLFYEQYF.

The V call is TRBV11-2, the J call TRBJ2-7; tentatively, D is TRBD1 or TRBD2 (5 bases each). Germline CDR1 and CDR2: SGHAT and FQNNGV. The CDR3 covers 12 residues. V dropped 7 bases and J dropped 5 bases, with 12 bases sitting between them. The CDR3 DNA follows: TGTGCCAGCACCCGGGACGGACACGAGCAGTACTTC. It is translated as CASTRDGHEQYF.

This clone has a single count. The CDR3 is CSPNPRRGNQPQHF. CDR3 in DNA: TGCAGCCCAAACCCACGGAGGGGCAATCAGCCCCAGCATTTT. The V gene is TRBV29-1, the J gene TRBJ1-5, with unresolved D. Looked up from germline, CDR1 is SQVTM and CDR2 is ANQGSEA. The CDR3 loop spans 14 amino acids. Trimming left V 8 bases short and J 2 bases short, with 16 bases between.

This clone showed up just once. This rearrangement joins TRBV5-1 to TRBJ2-7, with 12 bases fitting TRBD2. This CDR3 spans 15 amino acids. Trimming removed 3 bases from V and 7 bases from J; junction bases left unmatched: 8. The germline gives CDR1 SGHRS, CDR2 YFSETQ. The CDR3 reads CASSSRTSGASEQYF. The CDR3 bases are TGCGCCAGCAGCTCAAGGACTAGCGGGGCGTCGGAGCAGTACTTC. The full variable domain, rest sourced from reference TRBV5-1 and TRBJ2-7, is KAGVTQTPRYLIKTRGQQVTLSCSPISGHRSVSWYQQTPGQGLQFLFEYFSETQRNKGNFPGRFSGRQFSNSRSEMNVSTLELGDSALYLCASSSRTSGASEQYFGPGTRLTVT.